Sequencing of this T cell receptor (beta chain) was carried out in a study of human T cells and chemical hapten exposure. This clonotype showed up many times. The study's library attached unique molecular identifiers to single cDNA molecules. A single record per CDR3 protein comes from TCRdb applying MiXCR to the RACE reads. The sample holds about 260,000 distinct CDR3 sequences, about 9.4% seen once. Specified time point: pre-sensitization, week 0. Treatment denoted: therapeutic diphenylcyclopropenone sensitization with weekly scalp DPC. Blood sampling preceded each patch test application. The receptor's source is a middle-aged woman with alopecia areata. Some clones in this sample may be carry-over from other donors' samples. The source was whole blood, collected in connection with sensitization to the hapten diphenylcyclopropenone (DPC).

The CDR3 region has the DNA TGTGCCAGCAGTTTAGGGTATAGCAATCAGCCCCAGCATTTT. This translates into CASSLGYSNQPQHF. The chain recombines TRBV5-5 with TRBJ1-5; D unclear. V was clipped by 5 bases and J by 0 bases, with 9 bases between them. CDR3 length equals 14 residues. Germline V gene data show CDR1 as SGHKS and CDR2 as YYEKEE (reference sequence).